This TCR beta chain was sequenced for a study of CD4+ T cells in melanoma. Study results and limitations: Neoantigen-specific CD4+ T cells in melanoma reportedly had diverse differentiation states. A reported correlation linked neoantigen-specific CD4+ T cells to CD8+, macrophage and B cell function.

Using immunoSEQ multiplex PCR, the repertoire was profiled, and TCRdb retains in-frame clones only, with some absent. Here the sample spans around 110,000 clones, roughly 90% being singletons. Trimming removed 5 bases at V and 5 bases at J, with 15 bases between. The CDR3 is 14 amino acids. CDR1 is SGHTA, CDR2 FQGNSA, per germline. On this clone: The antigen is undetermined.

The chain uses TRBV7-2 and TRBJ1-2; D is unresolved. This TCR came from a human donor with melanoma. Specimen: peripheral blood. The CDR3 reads CASSPFGQPYGYTF. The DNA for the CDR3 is TGTGCCAGCAGCCCGTTCGGGCAGCCATATGGCTACACCTTC.